The 29 T cell receptor beta chains in this list originate from one sample, sequenced in a study of blood T cell repertoires in COVID-19. Generated by immunoSEQ multiplex PCR, the TCRdb table keeps only in-frame clones and is missing some. The sample lists 150,000 or so clones; 86% were seen once. Specimen: PBMCs or T cells enriched from blood (not recorded which). Receptors originate from a man aged 50-59 years who had recovered from COVID-19.

This clone came up a few times. The chain is built from TRBV7-8 and TRBJ1-5, with TRBD1 as a possible D gene (6 bases). The germline CDR1 and CDR2 sequences are SGHVS and FQNEAQ. V lost 2 bases and J lost 2, with 13 bases in between. The CDR3 contains 16 residues. The CDR3 nucleotides are TGTGCCAGCAGCTTATACTACAGGGAAGGCAATCAGCCCCAGCATTTT. It codes for CASSLYYREGNQPQHF.

The table lists this clone with a count of one. The V call is TRBV7-8, the J call TRBJ1-2, with 10 bases fitting TRBD1. Germline CDR1 SGHVS, CDR2 FQNEAQ. The CDR3 contains 16 residues. V shed 1 base and J 5 bases; nucleotides not matched to a gene: 7. CDR3 sequence (DNA): TGTGCCAGCAGCTTAGGACAGGGGGCCGCTGGGTATGGCTACACCTTC. Its protein is CASSLGQGAAGYGYTF.

The chain is built from TRBV5-1 and TRBJ2-1, with TRBD2 matching 8 bases. The CDR3 is 17 residues long. Per the germline V gene, CDR1 is SGHRS and CDR2 is YFSETQ. V was pared by 0 bases and J by 6 bases, with 11 bases of the junction left unmatched. This chain's CDR3 is CASSLEEGLAGSNEQFF. As DNA, the CDR3 is TGCGCCAGCAGCTTGGAGGAGGGGCTAGCGGGTAGCAATGAGCAGTTCTTC.

The rearrangement uses TRBV5-4 and TRBJ1-2, with TRBD1 matching 12 bases. The CDR3 contains 15 residues. The ends lost 1 base at V and 8 bases at J; junction bases unmatched: 6. From germline, CDR1 is SGHNT and CDR2 YYREEE (reference sequence). Here the CDR3 DNA reads TGTGCCAGCAGCTTGAGGGACAGGGGGCTGAAGGGCTACACCTTC. Its translation: CASSLRDRGLKGYTF.

The V call is TRBV5-6, the J call TRBJ1-2; 7 bases match TRBD1. The ends lost 1 base at V and 13 bases at J; junction bases unmatched: 10. Germline CDR1 reads SGHDT; CDR2 reads YYEEEE. The CDR3 runs to 13 residues. For the CDR3, the DNA is TGTGCCAGCAGCTTGCGAGACAGGGCGGTTCGCACCTTC. This translates into CASSLRDRAVRTF.

This chain links TRBV27 with TRBJ1-6; the D is unclear. The CDR3 length is 16 residues. Germline V gene lookup returns CDR1 MNHEY and CDR2 SMNVEV (reference sequence). The V end was cut by 8 bases, the J end by 7 bases, with 21 bases between. The CDR3 here is CASGSRVTTGNSPLHF. The CDR3 nucleotides read TGTGCCAGCGGCTCGCGGGTTACTACTGGGAATTCACCCCTCCACTTT.

J is TRBJ1-2 and V is TRBV14; TRBD1 agrees at 7 bases. J gave up 6 bases and V 0 bases, and 10 bases lay outside the gene matches. CDR1 SGHDN and CDR2 FVKESK come from the germline V gene. This CDR3 has 16 amino acids. The CDR3: CASSQDYGRQGNGYTF. The CDR3 bases are TGTGCCAGCAGCCAAGATTACGGCAGACAGGGAAATGGCTACACCTTC. Together with reference TRBV14 and TRBJ1-2, the CDR3 gives the full variable domain: EAGVTQFPSHSVIEKGQTVTLRCDPISGHDNLYWYRRVMGKEIKFLLHFVKESKQDESGMPNNRFLAERTGGTYSTLKVQPAELEDSGVYFCASSQDYGRQGNGYTFGSGTRLTVV.

This clone was detected only a few times. This sequence joins TRBV7-3 and TRBJ1-1; D remains unclear. Looked up from germline, CDR1 is SGHTA and CDR2 is FQGTGA. This CDR3 spans 14 amino acids. Trimming left V 1 base short and J 4 bases short, with 10 bases between. In DNA, the CDR3 is TGTGCCAGCAGCTTAATTCCGGGGAGCACTGAAGCTTTCTTT. Encoded protein: CASSLIPGSTEAFF.

The rearrangement uses TRBV28 and TRBJ1-6; D is unclear. Germline lookup yields CDR1 MDHEN and CDR2 SYDVKM. CDR3 length: 12 residues. V was shortened by 8 bases and J by 4 bases, with 6 bases between the two germline ends. CDR3 bases: TGTGCCAGCTTATCGTATAATTCACCCCTCCACTTT. Encoded protein: CASLSYNSPLHF. Supplemented by reference TRBV28 and TRBJ1-6, the full variable domain reads DVKVTQSSRYLVKRTGEKVFLECVQDMDHENMFWYRQDPGLGLRLIYFSYDVKMKEKGDIPEGYSVSREKKERFSLILESASTNQTSMYLCASLSYNSPLHFGNGTRLTVT.

The rearrangement joins TRBV24-1 to TRBJ2-2, with D perhaps TRBD1 (6 bases). Per germline, CDR1 KGHDR and CDR2 SFDVKD. Trimming removed 12 bases from V and 5 bases from J, with 24 bases in between. The CDR3 runs 16 residues. The DNA of the CDR3 is TGTGCCCCTAATACCGAAGGGGACAAGGGAACCGGGGAGCTGTTTTTT. Its translation: CAPNTEGDKGTGELFF.

The chain couples TRBV6-1 to TRBJ2-3; 7 bases align to TRBD2. Looked up from germline, CDR1 is MNHNS and CDR2 is SASEGT. This CDR3 region has 13 residues. The J segment lost 5 bases and the V segment lost 6 bases, leaving 5 bases of the junction unmatched. CDR3 DNA: TGTGCCAGCAGGGGGGAGGGAAGAGATACGCAGTATTTT. Protein: CASRGEGRDTQYF.

This chain links TRBV7-8 with TRBJ2-2; D might be TRBD2 (5 bases). V lost 2 bases to trimming and J lost 4 bases, with 5 bases between them. The CDR3 covers 13 residues. Germline CDR1 reads SGHVS; CDR2 reads FQNEAQ. The CDR3 loop reads CASSLRGTGELFF. In DNA, the CDR3 is TGTGCCAGCAGCTTACGGGGCACCGGGGAGCTGTTTTTT.

This chain connects TRBV11-2 to TRBJ1-1; 7 positions match TRBD1. Losses at the gene ends were 1 base for V and 4 bases for J; bases not matched to a gene: 0. Germline values: CDR1 SGHAT, CDR2 FQNNGV. The CDR3 is 13 residues long. The CDR3 here is CASSLGQGTEAFF. In DNA form, the CDR3 reads TGTGCCAGCAGCTTAGGACAGGGCACTGAAGCTTTCTTT.

Worth noting for this clone: This CDR3 is also generated by other DNA sequences in the sample. V usage is TRBV18 and J usage is TRBJ1-1; D not certain. The V gene lost 1 base and the J gene lost 0 bases, with 3 bases spanning the gap. The CDR3 is 13 residues long. The V gene's germline CDR1 is KGHSH and CDR2 LQKENI. The CDR3: CASSPQLNTEAFF. The CDR3 coding sequence is TGTGCCAGCTCACCACAGCTGAACACTGAAGCTTTCTTT. The entire variable domain, with the rest obtained from reference TRBV18 and TRBJ1-1, is as follows: NAGVMQNPRHLVRRRGQEARLRCSPMKGHSHVYWYRQLPEEGLKFMVYLQKENIIDESGMPKERFSAEFPKEGPSILRIQQVVRGDSAAYFCASSPQLNTEAFFGQGTRLTVV.

The table lists this clone with a count of one. The J gene is TRBJ1-1, the V gene TRBV7-2; D gene ambiguous. Germline V gene data show CDR1 as SGHTA and CDR2 as FQGNSA. Trimming removed 3 bases at V and 4 bases at J, with 9 bases between. The CDR3 consists of 13 residues. CDR3 DNA sequence: TGTGCCAGCAGCTTTGGTGGCAGCACTGAAGCTTTCTTT. Amino acid sequence: CASSFGGSTEAFF.

This chain uses TRBV28 with TRBJ1-1, with 8 bases lining up with TRBD1. Germline trimming cut 6 bases from V and 4 bases from J; bases unmatched to any gene: 7. The CDR3 has 14 amino acids. From germline, CDR1 is MDHEN and CDR2 SYDVKM. The CDR3 DNA reads as TGTGCCAGCAGGAGCACAGGGGGTGGCACTGAAGCTTTCTTT. Protein: CASRSTGGGTEAFF. The entire variable domain, with the rest obtained from reference TRBV28 and TRBJ1-1, is as follows: DVKVTQSSRYLVKRTGEKVFLECVQDMDHENMFWYRQDPGLGLRLIYFSYDVKMKEKGDIPEGYSVSREKKERFSLILESASTNQTSMYLCASRSTGGGTEAFFGQGTRLTVV.

DNA for the CDR3: TGTGCCAGCAGCTTAGAGCGGGGGAATGAGCAGTTCTTC. Translated: CASSLERGNEQFF. The chain has TRBV7-2 and TRBJ2-1; TRBD2 matches 8 bases. The V gene's germline CDR1 is SGHTA and CDR2 FQGNSA. The junction had 0 bases not matched to a gene; V was cut back by 1 base and J by 7 bases. CDR3 size: 13 residues.

The chain employs TRBV28 and TRBJ2-1; D is ambiguous. The V end was cut by 4 bases, the J end by 14 bases, with 24 bases between. The CDR3 covers 15 residues. The germline CDR1 and CDR2 sequences are MDHEN and SYDVKM. CDR3 region: CASSSPLVVTGREFF. The CDR3 bases are TGTGCCAGCAGTTCCCCGTTGGTCGTGACCGGCCGGGAGTTCTTC.

The chain has TRBV5-6 and TRBJ1-5; 8 nucleotides align to TRBD1. The CDR3 is made up of 15 amino acids. Germline CDR1 and CDR2: SGHDT and YYEEEE. V was clipped by 4 bases and J by 2 bases; unmatched bases: 5. The CDR3 nucleotides are TGTGCCAGCAGCCAACAGGGGGGAGGCAATCAGCCCCAGCATTTT. Translated: CASSQQGGGNQPQHF.

The chain has TRBV3-1 (or the pseudogene TRBV3-2) and TRBJ2-2; 11 nucleotides match TRBD1. The length of the CDR3 is 14 residues. Germline V gives CDR1 LGHDT, CDR2 YNNKEL (reference sequence). Unmatched junction bases numbered 2, after V lost 4 bases and J lost 7 bases. The DNA of the CDR3 is TGTGCCAGCAGCCCCGGGACAGGGGGCGGGGAGCTGTTTTTT. It codes for CASSPGTGGGELFF.

V is TRBV3-1 (or the pseudogene TRBV3-2) and J is TRBJ2-7; maybe TRBD1 (5 bases). This CDR3 comprises 15 residues. V dropped 3 bases and J dropped 3 bases, with 15 bases sitting between them. Germline CDR1 is LGHDT and CDR2 is YNNKEL (reference sequence). CDR3 nucleotide sequence: TGTGCCAGCAGCCAGGGGCTAGGGCTTTTCTACGAGCAGTACTTC. Protein product: CASSQGLGLFYEQYF.

The chain recombines TRBV9 with TRBJ2-3; D call uncertain. The CDR3 runs 14 residues. The V end was cut by 0 bases, the J end by 3 bases, with 8 bases between. Germline V gene lookup returns CDR1 SGDLS and CDR2 YYNGEE. The CDR3 DNA sequence: TGTGCCAGCAGCGTAGGGCCGCTTACAGATACGCAGTATTTT. Encoded protein: CASSVGPLTDTQYF.

Written as DNA, the CDR3 is TGTGCCAGCAGTTGGCAGTCCTACAATGAGCAGTTCTTC. Protein sequence: CASSWQSYNEQFF. The V and J genes are TRBV7-2 and TRBJ2-1; D is unresolved. The CDR3 sequence is 13 residues long. V lost 6 bases and J 1 base, leaving 7 bases between the germline ends. Germline CDR1 is SGHTA and CDR2 is FQGNSA.

In its sample, this clone was seen once. V usage is TRBV3-1 (or the pseudogene TRBV3-2) and J usage is TRBJ1-2, with D perhaps matching TRBD1 (5 bases). Germline CDR1 and CDR2: LGHDT and YNNKEL (reference sequence). Trimming left V 0 bases short and J 3 bases short, with 11 bases between. The CDR3 consists of 15 residues. In DNA, the CDR3 is TGTGCCAGCAGCCAAGACGCCAGGGCTTACTATGGCTACACCTTC. Amino acids: CASSQDARAYYGYTF.

The chain recombines TRBV7-3 with TRBJ2-2; 8 bases map to TRBD2. The CDR3 consists of 16 residues. Per the germline V gene, CDR1 is SGHTA and CDR2 is FQGTGA. The V segment lost 4 bases and the J segment 5 bases; nucleotides outside the gene matches: 9. The CDR3 coding sequence is TGTGCCAGCAGCTCAACCGGGACTAGAGGGACCGGGGAGCTGTTTTTT. This encodes CASSSTGTRGTGELFF.

This clone was counted only a few times. The chain links TRBV7-6 to TRBJ2-3; D is ambiguous. This CDR3 has 15 amino acids. V lost 3 bases and J lost 0, with 10 bases in between. Per the germline V gene, CDR1 is SGHVS and CDR2 is FNYEAQ. The chain's CDR3 is CASSFQAGSTDTQYF. CDR3 nucleotide sequence: TGTGCCAGCAGCTTTCAGGCAGGAAGCACAGATACGCAGTATTTT.

V is TRBV6-4 and J is TRBJ1-2; possibly TRBD1 for D (5 bases). CDR1 MRHNA and CDR2 SNTAGT come from the germline V gene. The CDR3 has 14 amino acids. V shed 0 bases and J shed 8 bases, with 13 bases lying between them. CDR3 bases: TGTGCCAGCAGTGACTCGATGGCAGGGAGGGGCTACACCTTC. This sequence encodes CASSDSMAGRGYTF.

The chain carries TRBV23-1 and TRBJ2-7; weak D call: TRBD2 (6 bases). TRBV23-1 is assigned to the ORF class and has an uncertain function. This CDR3 is built from 14 residues. The V end lost 7 bases, the J end lost 0 bases, and 13 bases lay between the germline ends. CDR3 coding DNA: TGCGCCAGCAAGCACAGACTAGGCTCCTACGAGCAGTACTTC. Translation gives CASKHRLGSYEQYF.

The V and J genes are TRBV6-5 and TRBJ1-2; TRBD1 agrees at 7 bases. Germline V gives CDR1 MNHEY, CDR2 SVGAGI. This CDR3 spans 14 amino acids. Trimming removed 6 bases from V and 4 bases from J; junction bases left unmatched: 8. CDR3 region: CASSGQVRGYGYTF. In DNA, the CDR3 is TGTGCCAGCAGCGGACAGGTTCGCGGCTATGGCTACACCTTC.